This TCR beta chain originates from a study of cytomegalovirus exposure and HLA in healthy donors. Overall study: Among over 350 genotyped donors, 65% to 90% fell in the Caucasian-associated ancestry cluster.

The PCR employed 60 Vbeta primers together with 13 Jbeta primers. Clones were read by immunoSEQ multiplex PCR, and TCRdb kept only the in-frame ones, dropping some. The table lists 130,000 to 150,000 clones, 70% to 75% of them singletons. Turning to this clone: Its target is not known.

The CDR3 loop spans 16 amino acids. Germline values: CDR1 SGHNT, CDR2 YYREEE (reference sequence). Trimming removed 0 bases from V and 3 bases from J; junction bases left unmatched: 6. Study observations and caveats: Indistinguishability led to the exclusion of some V segments, TRBV6-2 and TRBV6-3 included. Previous analysis showed most TCR beta V segments were productive about 87% or about 30% of the time. Presence/absence analysis assumed near-uniform sequencing depth across donors.

V and J are TRBV5-4 and TRBJ2-7; 10 bases agree with TRBD1. Sequenced: PBMCs. This receptor was taken from a human donor in good health. CDR3 bases: TGTGCCAGCAGCTTGGGCGACGGGACAGGGGTCTACGAGCAGTACTTC. Translation gives CASSLGDGTGVYEQYF.